This T cell receptor beta chain is from a study of neoadjuvant anti-PD-1 for oral cavity cancer. CDR3 length: 15 amino acids. V was pared by 8 bases and J by 1 base, with 17 bases between. Germline values: CDR1 LNHDA, CDR2 SQIVND (reference sequence). Survey sequencing of tumors mostly used 4.8 ug DNA, two replicates. Method: immunoSEQ multiplex PCR; TCRdb's copy keeps in-frame clones and lacks some. The top ten hold 20% to 30% of the sample, which has 5,500 to 8,000 clones, less than 45% seen once. These newly diagnosed stage II-IVA oral cavity squamous cell carcinoma patients had no prior systemic or radiation treatment.

The sample consisted of tumor tissue, taken before nivolumab (anti-PD-1) treatment. J is TRBJ1-1 and V is TRBV19; unclear D gene. The receptor comes from a person aged 35 to 85 with oral cavity squamous cell carcinoma. The CDR3 region is CASEGWRVPNTEAFF. CDR3 in DNA: TGTGCCAGTGAAGGGTGGAGGGTCCCGAACACTGAAGCTTTCTTT.